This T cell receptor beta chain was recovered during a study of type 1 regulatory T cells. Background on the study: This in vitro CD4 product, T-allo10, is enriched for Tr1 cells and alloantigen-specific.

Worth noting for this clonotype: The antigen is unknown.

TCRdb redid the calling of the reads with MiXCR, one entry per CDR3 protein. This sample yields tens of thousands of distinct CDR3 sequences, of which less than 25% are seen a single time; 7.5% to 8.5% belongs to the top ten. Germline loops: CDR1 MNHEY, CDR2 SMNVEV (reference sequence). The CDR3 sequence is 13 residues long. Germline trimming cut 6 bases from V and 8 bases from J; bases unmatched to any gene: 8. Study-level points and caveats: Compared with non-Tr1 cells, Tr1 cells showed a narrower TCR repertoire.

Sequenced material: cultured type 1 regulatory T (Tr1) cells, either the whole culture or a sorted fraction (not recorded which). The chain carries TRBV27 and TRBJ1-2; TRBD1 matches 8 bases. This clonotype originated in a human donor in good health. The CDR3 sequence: CASSRRGREGYTF. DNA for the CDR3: TGTGCCAGCAGCCGCAGGGGGCGGGAGGGCTACACCTTC.